This T cell receptor (beta chain) was captured in a study of shared clonotypes between healthy human individuals. The V and J ends lost 0 bases and 6 bases respectively, with 8 bases between them. There are 14 residues in the CDR3. Per germline, CDR1 KGHSH and CDR2 LQKENI. As regards this clone: The antigen is undetermined.

Overall study findings and caveats: The sole specimen, blood, was sampled, and tissue repertoires likely differ. Depth was large, yet rarefaction showed that sorted-subset sequencing was incomplete.

Each subset's genomic DNA was split evenly across several immunoSEQ plates. TCRdb keeps only in-frame clones here, not all; method: immunoSEQ multiplex PCR. Of about 960,000 clones in the sample, around 80% were seen once. This clonotype was sampled from a man aged 18-30 years in good health. V and J are TRBV18 and TRBJ2-2; no definite D call. Input material: memory CD4+ T cells sorted from blood. Documented subset: CD45RA-negative fraction. CDR3 amino acids: CASSPPNRPGELFF. Written as DNA, the CDR3 is TGTGCCAGCTCACCACCGAACCGCCCCGGGGAGCTGTTTTTT.